This TCR beta chain was observed in a study of blood T cell repertoires in COVID-19. For the study at large: COVID-19 samples collected from the United States, Italy and Spain covered acute and convalescent phases. Sample material is recorded as cDNA or gDNA derived from T cells, B-cell-depleted T cells, or PBMCs.

The germline gives CDR1 SGHRS, CDR2 YFSETQ. The CDR3 consists of 15 residues. The V and J ends lost 0 bases and 7 bases respectively, with 16 bases between them. Authors' data handling: The assay estimated nucleated cells by amplifying reference gene primers. Produced via immunoSEQ multiplex PCR; TCRdb's table is partial and in-frame only. V and J calls and clone size are as listed in that table; D and trimming were resolved from the DNA. The sample gives under 95,000 clones, about 87% of which show up once; around 7.4% is in the top ten. What was sequenced was peripheral blood. This chain connects TRBV5-1 to TRBJ2-5; D possibly corresponds to TRBD2 (5 bases). This clonotype was sampled from a human donor with acute or convalescent COVID-19. The donor label of this sample is uncertain. In DNA, the CDR3 is TGCGCCAGCAGCTTGGGCGTCGGGGTTGAGGGGACCCAGTACTTC. Translated: CASSLGVGVEGTQYF.